This is a list of T cell receptor beta chains from one sample in a study of cytomegalovirus exposure and HLA in healthy donors. Profiled with immunoSEQ multiplex PCR; TCRdb holds only in-frame clones, not every one. The sample carries 150,000 to 200,000 clones, 73% recorded once. Sequencing was carried out using PBMCs. The receptor set was obtained from a woman between 25 and 40 years old in good health and CMV-seronegative. CDR3s include the opening cysteine and the closing phenylalanine or tryptophan. A D gene is named only where the DNA matches it firmly. Clone size is not always given. Where it is, it says once, few, many or a class for expanded clones.

abundance,d_gene,j_gene,v_gene,CDR3nt,CDR3aa
few,.,TRBJ1-5,TRBV5-1,TGCGCCAGCAGCTTTGGAGCAGATCAGCCCCAGCATTTT,CASSFGADQPQHF
.,.,TRBJ2-2,TRBV7-9,TGTGCCAGCAGCCCCCCCGGGAGAAACACCGGGGAGCTGTTTTTT,CASSPPGRNTGELFF
.,TRBD1,TRBJ1-1,TRBV9,TGTGCCAGCAGCGTTCAGGGGGCTGGTACTGAAGCTTTCTTT,CASSVQGAGTEAFF
.,TRBD2,TRBJ2-7,TRBV7-9,TGTGCCAGCAGCTTAGTCGGGAGGGCCGGCGAGCAGTACTTC,CASSLVGRAGEQYF
.,TRBD2,TRBJ2-7,TRBV5-4,TGTGCCAGCAGCTCTAGCGGGAGAAATGTCTACGAGCAGTACTTC,CASSSSGRNVYEQYF
once,.,TRBJ1-4,TRBV2,TGTGCCAGCCGAGTCCCGGGAACTCGTAATGAAAAACTGTTTTTT,CASRVPGTRNEKLFF
few,.,TRBJ1-1,TRBV7-9,TGTGCCAGCAGCTTAGGTGGGGGGGACACTGAAGCTTTCTTT,CASSLGGGDTEAFF
.,.,TRBJ2-1,TRBV19,TGTGCCAGTACCGAGGGGGGGCCGTGGAATGAGCAGTTCTTC,CASTEGGPWNEQFF
.,.,TRBJ1-2,TRBV4-1,TGCGCCAGCAGCTCCGTAGTTGTCCATGGCTACACCTTC,CASSSVVVHGYTF
.,TRBD1,TRBJ2-2,TRBV13,TGTGCCAGCAGCTCCTCAGGGGGCTCCCTAACCGGGGAGCTGTTTTTT,CASSSSGGSLTGELFF
.,TRBD1,TRBJ1-2,TRBV2,TGTGCCAGCAGTGGAGTCAGGGGGCCCTACCCCTATGGCTACACCTTC,CASSGVRGPYPYGYTF
.,TRBD2,TRBJ2-1,TRBV13,TGTGCCAGCAGGAACTTCGGGACTAGCGGCTTAAGGGAGCAGTTCTTC,CASRNFGTSGLREQFF
once,TRBD1,TRBJ1-1,TRBV5-4,TGTGCCAGCAGCCCCGGACAGGGACACACTGAAGCTTTCTTT,CASSPGQGHTEAFF
.,.,TRBJ2-7,TRBV1,TGCACCAGCAGCCAAGATCCAGCGGGAGCCTACGAGCAGTACTTC,CTSSQDPAGAYEQYF
.,TRBD1,TRBJ1-6,TRBV2,TGTGCCAGCGCCCGGGACAGCAATTCACCCCTCCACTTT,CASARDSNSPLHF
.,.,TRBJ1-1,TRBV5-1,TGCGCCAGCAGACAGACGGGGGATACTGAAGCTTTCTTT,CASRQTGDTEAFF
.,.,TRBJ2-6,TRBV6-1,TGTGCCAGCAATACTTACAGGAATGGGGCCAACGTCCTGACTTTC,CASNTYRNGANVLTF
.,TRBD1,TRBJ2-7,TRBV7-3,TGTGCCAGCAGCTTAGGGACAGGGAGCTCCTACGAGCAGTACTTC,CASSLGTGSSYEQYF
.,.,TRBJ2-7,TRBV19,TGTGCCAGTAGTATAGGGTCTAGTGAAGACTACGAGCAGTACTTC,CASSIGSSEDYEQYF
once,.,TRBJ2-3,TRBV7-2,TGTGCCAGCAGCTTAGCGCACTCGATACCAAGAACAGATACGCAGTATTTT,CASSLAHSIPRTDTQYF
few,TRBD2,TRBJ2-7,TRBV7-8,TGTGCCACCGGGGGGGCCCCGAGGGAGCAGTACTTC,CATGGAPREQYF
.,TRBD1,TRBJ1-4,TRBV19,TGTGCCAGTAGGAGCAGGGGGACTACTAATGAAAAACTGTTTTTT,CASRSRGTTNEKLFF
.,.,TRBJ2-7,TRBV27,TGTGCCAGCAGGGACAGATTCTACGAGCAGTACTTC,CASRDRFYEQYF
few,.,TRBJ1-2,TRBV13,TGTGCCAGCAGCCTCTTGGGGCAGGGTGGCTATGGCTACACCTTC,CASSLLGQGGYGYTF
.,.,TRBJ1-2,TRBV27,TGTGCCACCCAAGACAGTCGCGTGAGTGGCTACACCTTC,CATQDSRVSGYTF
.,.,TRBJ2-3,TRBV4-3,TGCGCCAGCAGCCAAGGCCGCGGAAGCACAGATACGCAGTATTTT,CASSQGRGSTDTQYF
.,TRBD2,TRBJ2-3,TRBV27,TGTGCCAGCAGTTCGAGAGCGGGAGTAGGCACAGATACGCAGTATTTT,CASSSRAGVGTDTQYF
.,.,TRBJ1-2,TRBV5-6,TGTGCCAGCAGCTTGGGGCCTTATTCAAACTATGGCTACACCTTC,CASSLGPYSNYGYTF
.,.,TRBJ1-4,TRBV12-5,TGTGCTAGTGGGCTGACAAGGGGGGGTGAAAAACTGTTTTTT,CASGLTRGGEKLFF
.,.,TRBJ1-2,TRBV7-9,TGTGCCAGCAGCTTAGGGGGAGGGGATGGCTACACCTTC,CASSLGGGDGYTF
.,.,TRBJ1-4,TRBV27,TGTGCCAGCAGTCAGATTGTCGGGGGGCTCGCTGAAAAACTGTTTTTT,CASSQIVGGLAEKLFF
.,TRBD2,TRBJ2-3,TRBV6-5,TGTGCCAGCAGTTACTCCCATAGCGGGGGAACAGATACGCAGTATTTT,CASSYSHSGGTDTQYF
few,TRBD1,TRBJ1-3,TRBV9,TGTGCCAGCAGCGTAGAGGGACAGCCTGGAAACACCATATATTTT,CASSVEGQPGNTIYF
.,.,TRBJ1-1,TRBV2,TGTGCCAGCAATGGGCGCCGGATGAACACTGAAGCTTTCTTT,CASNGRRMNTEAFF
.,.,TRBJ2-5,TRBV7-9,TGTGCCAGCAGCTCTTTAGCAGAAGGAGAGGCCCAGTACTTC,CASSSLAEGEAQYF
.,.,TRBJ2-7,TRBV4-2,TGTGCCAGCAGCCAAGATGGGGCAGGGGTCTACGAGCAGTACTTC,CASSQDGAGVYEQYF
.,TRBD1,TRBJ2-5,TRBV6-6,TGTGCCAGCAGTTCACCACGGGACAGGGGGGGGCGGACCCAGTACTTC,CASSSPRDRGGRTQYF
.,.,TRBJ1-1,TRBV5-6,TGTGCCAGCAGCTTTGCAGGGAACACTGAAGCTTTCTTT,CASSFAGNTEAFF
.,TRBD2,TRBJ2-1,TRBV9,TGTGCCAGCAAAGGCGGACTAGCAACCAATGAGCAGTTCTTC,CASKGGLATNEQFF
.,TRBD1,TRBJ1-6,TRBV7-3,TGTGCCAGCAGCTCGACAGGGGTCAATTCACCCCTCCACTTT,CASSSTGVNSPLHF
.,.,TRBJ2-1,TRBV14,TGTGCCAGCAGCCAAGACCCCGCCAGGTCTCGCTCCTACAATGAGCAGTTCTTC,CASSQDPARSRSYNEQFF
.,.,TRBJ2-2,TRBV5-6,TGTGCCAGCAGCTCAAGTTACCTTTGGGCCACCGGGGAGCTGTTTTTT,CASSSSYLWATGELFF
.,.,TRBJ1-4,TRBV15,TGTGCCACCAGCAGGGTACAGGGTGGGAATGAAAAACTGTTTTTT,CATSRVQGGNEKLFF
few,.,TRBJ1-2,TRBV6-1,TGTGCCAGCAGTGCACGCGTGGGACTCTATGGCTACACCTTC,CASSARVGLYGYTF
.,.,TRBJ2-3,TRBV6-1,TGTGCCAGCAACGACAAGATCGACACAGATACGCAGTATTTT,CASNDKIDTDTQYF
.,TRBD1,TRBJ1-2,TRBV4-3,TGCGCCAGCAGCCCCACAACCGACTCGACAGGGCCTATCTATGGCTACACCTTC,CASSPTTDSTGPIYGYTF
.,.,TRBJ2-5,TRBV30,TGTGCCTGGAGTGTCGGCGCGGGAAGAGAGACCCAGTACTTC,CAWSVGAGRETQYF